The entry below gives a single T cell receptor beta chain sequence along with its context. V lost 8 bases and J lost 0, with 14 bases in between. Germline CDR1 MNHEY, CDR2 SVGAGI. The CDR3 spans 15 residues. This entry belongs to a study of OX40 agonist ivuxolimab in advanced cancers. Sequencing used immunoSEQ multiplex PCR; TCRdb keeps in-frame clones, though not all of them. The sample yields more than 9,000 clones, over 70% seen once. The material was CD4+ or CD8+ T cells sorted from blood, obtained in a trial of the OX40 agonist ivuxolimab. The sequence was obtained from an adult with an advanced solid tumor such as melanoma, head and neck, liver or kidney cancer. J is TRBJ1-3 and V is TRBV6-5, with unresolved D. CDR3 bases: TGTGCCAGCGCATGGCAGGACGGCTCTGGAAACACCATATATTTT. The encoded protein is CASAWQDGSGNTIYF.